This T cell receptor beta chain is from a study of cytomegalovirus exposure and HLA in healthy donors. Findings of the study overall: The authors assumed roughly uniform sequencing depth across donors for presence/absence analyses. A later analysis reported that several of the most significant clusters appeared to be linked to common viral pathogens, among them Epstein-Barr virus.

13 Jbeta primers and 60 Vbeta primers were used for the PCR. The protocol was immunoSEQ multiplex PCR, while the TCRdb copy is restricted to in-frame clones and leaves out a portion. The sample lists 200,000 or so clones, about 85% occurring once. This clone was detected once. Its target is not known. V lost 6 bases to trimming and J lost 6 bases, with 23 bases between them. The germline gives CDR1 MNHNY, CDR2 SVGAGI (reference sequence). CDR3 length: 16 amino acids. The source is a male donor in good health and CMV-seropositive. The chain is built from TRBV6-6 and TRBJ1-2, with a possible D match to TRBD1 (5 bases). The sequencing input was PBMCs. CDR3 protein: CASRPTRDSPRDGYTF. CDR3 bases: TGTGCCAGCAGACCAACCCGGGACTCTCCCCGGGATGGCTACACCTTC.